This record concerns one T cell receptor beta chain sequence. During its preparation, the TCRbeta library received unique molecular identifiers. TCRdb independently ran MiXCR on the PCR reads; one entry per CDR3 protein. This repertoire shows more than 20,000 distinct CDR3 sequences, about 11% found once; its top ten account for roughly 25%. CDR1 is DFQATT, CDR2 SNEGSKA, per germline (reference sequence). This CDR3 has 15 amino acids. The V end lost 6 bases, the J end lost 6 bases, and 21 bases lay between the germline ends. These data belong to a study of T-cell reconstitution after alpha-beta-depleted transplantation in children.

The chain is built from TRBV20-1 and TRBJ2-1, with D perhaps matching TRBD1 (6 bases). This receptor was taken from a human donor who donated a stem cell graft to a child with chronic granulomatous disease. This specimen consisted of PBMCs from the stem cell graft donor, obtained from the stem cell graft. The CDR3 loop reads CSAEPPDSRSNEQFF. For the CDR3, the DNA is TGCAGTGCCGAACCACCGGACAGTCGATCCAATGAGCAGTTCTTC.